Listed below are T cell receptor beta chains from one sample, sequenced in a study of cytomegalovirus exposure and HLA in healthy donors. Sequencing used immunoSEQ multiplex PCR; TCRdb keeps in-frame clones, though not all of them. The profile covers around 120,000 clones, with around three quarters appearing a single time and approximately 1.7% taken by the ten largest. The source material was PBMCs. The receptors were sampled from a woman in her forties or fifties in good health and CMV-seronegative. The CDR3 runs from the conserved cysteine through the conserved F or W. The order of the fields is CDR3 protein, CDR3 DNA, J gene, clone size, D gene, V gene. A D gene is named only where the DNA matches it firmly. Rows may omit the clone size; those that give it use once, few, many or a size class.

CDR3: CASSSYRGLYEQYF
DNA: TGTGCCAGCAGCTCATACAGGGGGCTCTACGAGCAGTACTTC
J: TRBJ2-7
size: few
D: TRBD1
V: TRBV7-3

CDR3: CAWLAGKMDEQFF
DNA: TGTGCCTGGTTAGCGGGAAAGATGGATGAGCAGTTCTTC
J: TRBJ2-1
size: once
D: TRBD2
V: TRBV30

CDR3: CASSVDRYYQPQHF
DNA: TGTGCCAGTAGTGTGGACAGGTATTATCAGCCCCAGCATTTT
J: TRBJ1-5
size: -
D: TRBD1
V: TRBV19

CDR3: CASSISQDSYNEKLFF
DNA: TGTGCCAGTAGTATTAGTCAGGACAGTTATAATGAAAAACTGTTTTTT
J: TRBJ1-4
size: -
D: -
V: TRBV19

CDR3: CAGSVGGANYGYTF
DNA: TGTGCCGGGTCTGTCGGGGGGGCCAACTATGGCTACACCTTC
J: TRBJ1-2
size: -
D: -
V: TRBV28

CDR3: CASSLVTGQEEKLFF
DNA: TGTGCCAGCAGCTTGGTTACGGGACAGGAAGAAAAACTGTTTTTT
J: TRBJ1-4
size: -
D: TRBD1
V: TRBV5-8

CDR3: CASSPQPGKNTDTQYF
DNA: TGTGCCAGCAGCCCCCAACCGGGAAAAAACACAGATACGCAGTATTTT
J: TRBJ2-3
size: -
D: -
V: TRBV5-8

CDR3: CASSLVQETQYF
DNA: TGTGCCAGCAGCTTAGTACAAGAGACCCAGTACTTC
J: TRBJ2-5
size: -
D: -
V: TRBV7-9

CDR3: CASSINRGENQPQHF
DNA: TGTGCCAGTAGTATAAACAGGGGCGAGAATCAGCCCCAGCATTTT
J: TRBJ1-5
size: -
D: TRBD1
V: TRBV19

CDR3: CATHPGQGIVDTEAFF
DNA: TGTGCCACTCATCCGGGACAGGGTATAGTAGACACTGAAGCTTTCTTT
J: TRBJ1-1
size: -
D: TRBD1
V: TRBV19

CDR3: CASSRTGAISGANVLTF
DNA: TGTGCCAGCAGCAGGACAGGGGCGATATCTGGGGCCAACGTCCTGACTTTC
J: TRBJ2-6
size: -
D: TRBD1
V: TRBV5-4

CDR3: CASSLGASGGSEQFF
DNA: TGTGCCAGCAGCTTAGGGGCCTCAGGAGGAAGTGAGCAGTTCTTC
J: TRBJ2-1
size: -
D: -
V: TRBV7-9

CDR3: CASSIGGHSTSSYNEQFF
DNA: TGTGCCAGTAGTATAGGGGGACACAGCACCAGCTCCTACAATGAGCAGTTCTTC
J: TRBJ2-1
size: once
D: -
V: TRBV19

CDR3: CASSSGLTGNTEAFF
DNA: TGTGCCAGTAGTTCGGGACTTACAGGGAACACTGAAGCTTTCTTT
J: TRBJ1-1
size: once
D: -
V: TRBV19

CDR3: CASRRTGVGYTF
DNA: TGTGCCAGCAGAAGGACAGGGGTTGGCTACACCTTC
J: TRBJ1-2
size: -
D: TRBD1
V: TRBV6-5

CDR3: CASSQDWVGGGAYGYTF
DNA: TGTGCCAGCAGCCAAGACTGGGTAGGAGGGGGGGCCTATGGCTACACCTTC
J: TRBJ1-2
size: -
D: -
V: TRBV4-2

CDR3: CASSSRDEQFF
DNA: TGTGCCAGCAGCTCCCGTGATGAGCAGTTCTTC
J: TRBJ2-1
size: -
D: -
V: TRBV7-6

CDR3: CASSPGETQYF
DNA: TGTGCCAGCAGCCCCGGAGAGACCCAGTACTTC
J: TRBJ2-5
size: -
D: -
V: TRBV9

CDR3: CASSQDTLAGVTYEQYF
DNA: TGTGCCAGCAGCCAAGATACGCTAGCGGGAGTAACCTACGAGCAGTACTTC
J: TRBJ2-7
size: -
D: TRBD2
V: TRBV4-2

CDR3: CASSQPGLANTYEQYF
DNA: TGCGCCAGCAGCCAACCTGGACTAGCGAATACCTACGAGCAGTACTTC
J: TRBJ2-7
size: -
D: TRBD2
V: TRBV4-1